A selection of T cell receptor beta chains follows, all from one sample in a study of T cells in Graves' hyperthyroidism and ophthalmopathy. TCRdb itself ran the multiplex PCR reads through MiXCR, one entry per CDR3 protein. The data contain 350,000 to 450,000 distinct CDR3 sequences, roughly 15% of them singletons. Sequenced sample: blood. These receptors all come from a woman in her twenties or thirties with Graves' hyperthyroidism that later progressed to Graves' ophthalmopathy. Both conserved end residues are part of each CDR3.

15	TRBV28	CASSLAGELTGELFF
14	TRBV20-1	CSAIRDRDNSPLHF
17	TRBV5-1	CASSLRLAGGEEETQYF
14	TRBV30	CAWSSRTDLYGYTF
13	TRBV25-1	CASSAGGGIGYTF
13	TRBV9	CASSGVKTGGYTF
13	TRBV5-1	CASSLGGFSTQYF
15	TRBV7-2	CASSLGRIMNTEAFF
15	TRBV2	CASFHGTDSNSPLHF
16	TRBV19	CASTVGRRTINTEAFF
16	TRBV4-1	CASSPFSGRVNNEQFF
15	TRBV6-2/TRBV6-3	CASRNEPRDNIWTFF
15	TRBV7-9	CASSLVSSFRYGYTF
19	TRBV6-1	CASSEARSRTGTSAYGYTF
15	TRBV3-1	CASSPSGQGLGKLFF
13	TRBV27	CASSVSSTDTQYF
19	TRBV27	CASSLSWGVGGSSYNEQFF
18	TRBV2	CASSDSPSGTGEEETQYF
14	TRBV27	CASRQVGGSYEQYF
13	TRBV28	CAGSLTGDEKLFF
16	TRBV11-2	CASSSGGQVRGETQYF
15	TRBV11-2	CASSLGSSLGETQYF
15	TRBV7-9	CASSPRERGGEKLFF
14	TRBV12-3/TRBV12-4	CASSSGANTDTQYF
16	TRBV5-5	CASSYLAQGQYTEAFF
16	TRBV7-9	CASSPAGGYGANVLTF
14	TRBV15	CATSSRDSLYEQYF